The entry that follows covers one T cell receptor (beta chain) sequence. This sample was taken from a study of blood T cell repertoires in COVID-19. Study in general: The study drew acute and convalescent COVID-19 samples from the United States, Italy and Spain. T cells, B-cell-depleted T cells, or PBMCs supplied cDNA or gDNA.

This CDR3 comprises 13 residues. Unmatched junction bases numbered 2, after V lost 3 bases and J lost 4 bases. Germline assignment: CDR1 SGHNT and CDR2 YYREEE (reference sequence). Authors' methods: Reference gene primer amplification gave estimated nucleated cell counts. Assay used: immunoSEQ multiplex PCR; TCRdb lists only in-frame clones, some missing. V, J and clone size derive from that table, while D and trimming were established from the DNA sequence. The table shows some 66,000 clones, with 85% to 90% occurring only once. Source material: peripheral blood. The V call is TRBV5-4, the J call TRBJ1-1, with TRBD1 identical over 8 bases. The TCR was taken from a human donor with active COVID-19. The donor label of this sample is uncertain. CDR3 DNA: TGTGCCAGCAGCTCAGGGGGCCGCACTGAAGCTTTCTTT. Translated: CASSSGGRTEAFF.